This T cell receptor beta chain came from a study of technical replicates of blood from a few donors. Profiled with immunoSEQ multiplex PCR; TCRdb holds only in-frame clones, not every one. The table has tens of thousands of clones, approximately 75% seen once. The receptor's source is a human donor in good health. Some clones in this sample may be carry-over from other donors' samples. The sample taken for sequencing was PBMCs.

The CDR3 DNA follows: TGTGCCAGCAGCATCCGACAGGGACTTGGGGGCTACACCTTC. Encoded protein: CASSIRQGLGGYTF. The chain links TRBV5-8 to TRBJ1-2, with TRBD1 identical over 7 bases. The J segment lost 8 bases and the V segment lost 4 bases, leaving 11 bases of the junction unmatched. The CDR3 runs to 14 residues. Germline V gives CDR1 SGHTS, CDR2 YDEGEE.